A selection of T cell receptor beta chains follows, all from one sample in a study of blood T cell repertoires in COVID-19. The data were produced by immunoSEQ multiplex PCR, yet TCRdb's version contains in-frame clones alone and is incomplete. Here the sample spans some 67,000 clones, around 85% being singletons. What was sequenced was peripheral blood. All receptors come from a woman over 75 with acute or convalescent COVID-19. CDR3s include the opening cysteine and the closing phenylalanine or tryptophan.

CDR3 length: 17; V gene: TRBV27; J gene: TRBJ2-1; CDR3 protein: CASSWSSGTRSYNEQFF
CDR3 length: 15; V gene: TRBV19; J gene: TRBJ1-6; CDR3 protein: CASRDTGVDNSPLHF
CDR3 length: 16; V gene: TRBV4-2; J gene: TRBJ1-6; CDR3 protein: CASSQIRDEYNSPLHF
CDR3 length: 16; V gene: TRBV9; J gene: TRBJ2-1; CDR3 protein: CASSVAGTILDDEQFF
CDR3 length: 13; V gene: TRBV2; J gene: TRBJ2-7; CDR3 protein: CASSSLREQSKYF
CDR3 length: 14; V gene: TRBV6-5; J gene: TRBJ2-5; CDR3 protein: CASRPPGLGETQYF
CDR3 length: 15; V gene: TRBV5-6; J gene: TRBJ2-7; CDR3 protein: CASSLQGLRTHEQYF
CDR3 length: 14; V gene: TRBV18; J gene: TRBJ1-2; CDR3 protein: CASSPGDINYGYTF
CDR3 length: 12; V gene: TRBV11-2; J gene: TRBJ2-1; CDR3 protein: CASSGSFNEQFF
CDR3 length: 12; V gene: TRBV28; J gene: TRBJ1-3; CDR3 protein: CASRGPGNTIYF
CDR3 length: 13; V gene: TRBV28; J gene: TRBJ2-1; CDR3 protein: CASRKGRLNEQFF
CDR3 length: 13; V gene: TRBV6-5; J gene: TRBJ1-3; CDR3 protein: CASSNRGGNTIYF
CDR3 length: 13; V gene: TRBV5-1; J gene: TRBJ2-1; CDR3 protein: CASSLISGNEQFF
CDR3 length: 13; V gene: TRBV11-2; J gene: TRBJ2-1; CDR3 protein: CASSADRGGEQFF
CDR3 length: 17; V gene: TRBV4-1; J gene: TRBJ1-2; CDR3 protein: CASSQRTGTTPNYGYTF
CDR3 length: 14; V gene: TRBV28; J gene: TRBJ2-5; CDR3 protein: CASSLPQVQETQYF
CDR3 length: 18; V gene: TRBV19; J gene: TRBJ2-3; CDR3 protein: CASSIRDSNREGTDTQYF
CDR3 length: 14; V gene: TRBV7-9; J gene: TRBJ1-1; CDR3 protein: CASSADSLGTEAFF
CDR3 length: 16; V gene: TRBV24-1; J gene: TRBJ2-1; CDR3 protein: CATSDLGASSYNEQFF
CDR3 length: 16; V gene: TRBV9; J gene: TRBJ2-1; CDR3 protein: CASSAGVAGEGNEQFF
CDR3 length: 12; V gene: TRBV6-6; J gene: TRBJ1-2; CDR3 protein: CASSLGQGILYF
CDR3 length: 14; V gene: TRBV19; J gene: TRBJ1-6; CDR3 protein: CASSGPAVGSPLHF
CDR3 length: 15; V gene: TRBV5-1; J gene: TRBJ2-7; CDR3 protein: CASSLTLGGGYEQYF
CDR3 length: 13; V gene: TRBV7-2; J gene: TRBJ1-4; CDR3 protein: CASSLGGGGKLFF
CDR3 length: 16; V gene: TRBV6-6; J gene: TRBJ2-3; CDR3 protein: CASSMGLREGTDTQYF
CDR3 length: 15; V gene: TRBV28; J gene: TRBJ2-7; CDR3 protein: CASSLGGQGVYEQYF
CDR3 length: 14; V gene: TRBV24-1; J gene: TRBJ2-7; CDR3 protein: CATSESGSSYEQYF
CDR3 length: 16; V gene: TRBV4-3; J gene: TRBJ2-2; CDR3 protein: CASSQAVGVSTGELFF
CDR3 length: 16; V gene: TRBV3-1/TRBV3-2; J gene: TRBJ1-6; CDR3 protein: CASSGRGLGANSPLHF
CDR3 length: 16; V gene: TRBV5-1; J gene: TRBJ2-7; CDR3 protein: CASSIAGGRRTYEQYF
CDR3 length: 14; V gene: TRBV4-1; J gene: TRBJ1-4; CDR3 protein: CASSLRQATEKLFF
CDR3 length: 15; V gene: TRBV21-1; J gene: TRBJ2-7; CDR3 protein: CASSKIERCSYEQYF
CDR3 length: 13; V gene: TRBV7-2; J gene: TRBJ2-7; CDR3 protein: CASSLGGVDEQYF
CDR3 length: 18; V gene: TRBV5-4; J gene: TRBJ2-5; CDR3 protein: CASSPGTSGGWYQETQYF
CDR3 length: 14; V gene: TRBV7-2; J gene: TRBJ1-2; CDR3 protein: CASSPRQGFYGYTF
CDR3 length: 14; V gene: TRBV28; J gene: TRBJ2-5; CDR3 protein: CASSSPEGAKTQYF
CDR3 length: 16; V gene: TRBV15; J gene: TRBJ2-5; CDR3 protein: CATSRAKGLGQETQYF